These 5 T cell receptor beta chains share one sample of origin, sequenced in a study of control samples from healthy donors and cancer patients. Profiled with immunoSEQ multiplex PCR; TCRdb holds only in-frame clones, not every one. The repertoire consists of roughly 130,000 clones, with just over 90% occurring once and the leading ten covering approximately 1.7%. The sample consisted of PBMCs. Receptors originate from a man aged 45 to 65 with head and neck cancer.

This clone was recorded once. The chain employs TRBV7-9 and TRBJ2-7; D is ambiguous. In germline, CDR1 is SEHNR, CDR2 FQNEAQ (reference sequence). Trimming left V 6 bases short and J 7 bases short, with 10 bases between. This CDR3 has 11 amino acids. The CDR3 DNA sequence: TGTGCCAGCAGGTTAAACAGAGAGCAGTACTTC. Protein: CASRLNREQYF.

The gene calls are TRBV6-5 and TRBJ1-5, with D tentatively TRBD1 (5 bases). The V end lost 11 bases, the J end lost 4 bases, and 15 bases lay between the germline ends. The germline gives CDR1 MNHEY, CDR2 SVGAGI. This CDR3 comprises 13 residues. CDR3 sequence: CALGGGFNQPQHF. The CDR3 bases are TGTGCCCTCGGGGGAGGGTTTAATCAGCCCCAGCATTTT.

The DNA for the CDR3 is TGTGCCAGCAGTGAGACCCGGAATTCACCCCTCCACTTT. Protein sequence: CASSETRNSPLHF. The J gene is TRBJ1-6, the V gene TRBV6-4, with D hard to call. The CDR3 is made up of 13 amino acids. CDR1 is MRHNA and CDR2 is SNTAGT in the germline V gene. V lost 3 bases, J lost 7 bases, and 7 bases lay in between.

CDR3 sequence (DNA): TGTGCCAGCAGTCCCCGGGGGGGCACTGAAGCTTTCTTT. Protein product: CASSPRGGTEAFF. The chain uses TRBV12-3 or TRBV12-4 and TRBJ1-1, with TRBD1 as a possible D gene (5 bases). The V gene lost 5 bases and the J gene lost 4 bases, with 11 bases spanning the gap. The CDR3 totals 13 residues.

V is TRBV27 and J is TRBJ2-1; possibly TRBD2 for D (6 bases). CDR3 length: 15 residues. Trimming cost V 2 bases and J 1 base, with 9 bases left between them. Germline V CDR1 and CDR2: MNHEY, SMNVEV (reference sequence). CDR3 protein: CASSLAGSSYNEQFF. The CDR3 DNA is TGTGCCAGCAGTTTAGCGGGGTCTTCCTACAATGAGCAGTTCTTC.